A single sample gave rise to the 9 T cell receptor beta chains below, sequenced in a study of T cells after posttransplantation cyclophosphamide. Assay used: immunoSEQ multiplex PCR; TCRdb lists only in-frame clones, some missing. There are tens of thousands of clones in the sample, none observed a single time. Source material: PBMCs. The receptors stem from a man in his forties in good health, CMV-negative, and a related stem cell transplant donor.

This clone was counted at least ten times. V usage is TRBV6-5 and J usage is TRBJ2-5, with D tentatively TRBD1 (6 bases). Germline CDR1 MNHEY, CDR2 SVGAGI. V was trimmed by 0 bases and J by 5 bases, leaving 16 bases between them. This CDR3 has 16 amino acids. The CDR3 region is CASSYSGQPQGETQYF. The CDR3 DNA is TGTGCCAGCAGTTACTCGGGGCAGCCCCAGGGGGAGACCCAGTACTTC.

The chain combines TRBV6-5 with TRBJ2-2, with 8 bases identical to TRBD1. CDR3 length: 14 residues. V trimming: 7 bases; J trimming: 6 bases; junction bases outside the gene matches: 7. The germline V gene has CDR1 MNHEY and CDR2 SVGAGI. The CDR3 here is CASTLTGVAGELFF. In nucleotides, the CDR3 is TGTGCCAGCACTCTGACAGGGGTGGCCGGGGAGCTGTTTTTT.

At least ten counts were recorded for this clone. The J gene is TRBJ1-1, the V gene TRBV29-1; D gene uncertain. From germline, CDR1 is SQVTM and CDR2 ANQGSEA. The CDR3 spans 11 residues. V lost 7 bases and J 3 bases, leaving 9 bases between the germline ends. The CDR3 nucleotides read TGCAGCGGCGGGGAGTACACTGAAGCTTTCTTT. Protein sequence: CSGGEYTEAFF.

This clone was recorded many times. The chain recombines TRBV21-1 with TRBJ2-7; the table's D call, TRBD1, was not checked against the DNA. TRBV21-1 is labeled a pseudogene. This CDR3 has 15 amino acids. The CDR3 nucleotides are TGTGCCAGCAGCACGTTCCTCGACAGACCCTACGAGCAGTACGTC. This encodes CASSTFLDRPYEQYV.

Here the CDR3 DNA reads TGCGCCAGCAGCCAAGAAGTAGCCTACGAGCAGTACTTC. This sequence encodes CASSQEVAYEQYF. The J gene is TRBJ2-5, the V gene TRBV4-1, with D unresolved. TRBJ2-7 matches the DNA end more closely, so the J call is doubtful. This CDR3 has 13 amino acids. CDR1 is MGHRA, CDR2 YSYEKL, per germline.

This clone occurred many times. The rearrangement links TRBV9 to TRBJ2-1; 9 nucleotides match TRBD2. This CDR3 comprises 15 residues. CDR1 and CDR2 from the germline V gene are SGDLS and YYNGEE. V shed 0 bases, J shed 4 bases, and the junction held 2 bases outside the gene matches. In DNA form, the CDR3 reads TGTGCCAGCAGCGTAGGCGGGGGGGGGTACAATGAGCAGTTCTTC. This gives the protein CASSVGGGGYNEQFF.

This clone was seen many times. The J gene is TRBJ1-5, the V gene TRBV4-1; D gene ambiguous. The germline gives CDR1 MGHRA, CDR2 YSYEKL. This CDR3 has 16 residues. Trimming took 5 bases from V and 6 from J, leaving 20 bases between them. The chain's CDR3 is CASSKIGEGGGQPQHF. As DNA, the CDR3 is TGCGCCAGCAGCAAAATCGGAGAGGGAGGCGGTCAGCCCCAGCATTTT.

This clone has at least ten counts. This chain joins TRBV28 and TRBJ2-2; 11 positions agree with TRBD2. CDR1 is MDHEN, CDR2 SYDVKM, per germline. The CDR3 runs to 17 residues. V lost 2 bases, J lost 2 bases, and 4 bases stayed unmatched. The CDR3, as DNA: TGTGCCAGCAGTTTACTAGCGGGAGGCCCCAACACCGGGGAGCTGTTTTTT. It specifies CASSLLAGGPNTGELFF.

V gene TRBV19 combines with J gene TRBJ2-5; D may be TRBD1 (6 bases). V lost 3 bases and J lost 1, with 15 bases in between. Germline V gene sequence: CDR1 LNHDA, CDR2 SQIVND (reference sequence). CDR3 length: 16 residues. The CDR3 spells CASSISSGASQETQYF. CDR3 DNA: TGTGCCAGTAGTATTTCCTCAGGGGCCTCCCAAGAGACCCAGTACTTC.